This TCR beta chain was captured by sequencing in a study of T-cell memory formation after mild COVID-19. On the study more broadly: Across donors, TCR clusters were largely donor specific. General study results and limits: From day 15 to 85, contracting clones were balanced between CD4 and CD8, whereas later expanders leaned toward CD4+.

One entry per CDR3 protein results from TCRdb running MiXCR on the 5' RACE reads. The sample includes roughly 200,000 distinct CDR3 sequences, roughly 16% of them seen just once. Trimming removed 8 bases at V and 4 bases at J, with 16 bases between. Germline loops: CDR1 MNHEY, CDR2 SVGEGT. The CDR3 extends over 14 amino acids. Points on this clonotype: Its antigen is unidentified.

V and J are TRBV6-2 or TRBV6-3 and TRBJ2-3; D is possibly TRBD2 (6 bases). Sequences were obtained from PBMCs or a T cell subset sorted from them (not recorded which). The TCR comes from an adult woman who had mild COVID-19 (a few samples of this study predate the infection). Cell type and time point are not known. The CDR3 sequence is CASGGLPAPDTQYF. CDR3 DNA: TGTGCCAGCGGGGGACTCCCAGCACCAGATACGCAGTATTTT.